This is a list of T cell receptor beta chains from one sample in a study of molecular identifiers for immune sequencing clone quantification. One entry per CDR3 protein, called by TCRdb with MiXCR from the PCR reads. The sample lists 80,000 to 130,000 distinct CDR3 sequences, roughly 34% occurring once. The material sequenced was naive CD8+ T cells from blood, with Jurkat cell RNA spiked in. All receptors come from a human donor in good health. Some libraries in this study had Jurkat cell RNA spiked in. Each CDR3 is given with its conserved first and last residue. A D gene is named only where the DNA matches it firmly. The size field is filled for only some rows; it gives once, few, many or a size class.

v_gene: TRBV29-1
len: 15
j_gene: TRBJ1-3
d_gene: TRBD1
abundance: -
CDR3nt: TGCAGCGGTGAAGATTCCGGGACAGGTGGATACACCATATATTTT
CDR3aa: CSGEDSGTGGYTIYF

v_gene: TRBV12-3/TRBV12-4
len: 15
j_gene: TRBJ2-5
d_gene: -
abundance: -
CDR3nt: TGTGCCAGCAGTTTAGCATACGGGTTCCAAGAGACCCAGTACTTC
CDR3aa: CASSLAYGFQETQYF

v_gene: TRBV29-1
len: 15
j_gene: TRBJ2-5
d_gene: -
abundance: many
CDR3nt: TGCAGCGCAACAACCTTTGAGACAACCAGAGAGACCCAGTACTTC
CDR3aa: CSATTFETTRETQYF

v_gene: TRBV4-3
len: 14
j_gene: TRBJ1-4
d_gene: TRBD1
abundance: -
CDR3nt: TGCGCCAGCAGCCAAGATCCAGGGGGCGAAAAACTGATTTTT
CDR3aa: CASSQDPGGEKLIF

v_gene: TRBV6-2/TRBV6-3
len: 14
j_gene: TRBJ2-7
d_gene: TRBD2
abundance: -
CDR3nt: TGTGCCAGCGGGACTAGGACAGATTCCTACGAGCAGTACTTC
CDR3aa: CASGTRTDSYEQYF

v_gene: TRBV9
len: 14
j_gene: TRBJ2-1
d_gene: TRBD2
abundance: -
CDR3nt: TGTGCCAGCAGCGTAGTCGGACTAGATCATGAGCAGTTCTTC
CDR3aa: CASSVVGLDHEQFF

v_gene: TRBV4-3
len: 15
j_gene: TRBJ2-3
d_gene: -
abundance: -
CDR3nt: TGCGCCAGCAGCCAAGGTCAAGGAGGGCCAGATACGCAGTATTTT
CDR3aa: CASSQGQGGPDTQYF

v_gene: TRBV29-1
len: 13
j_gene: TRBJ1-5
d_gene: -
abundance: many
CDR3nt: TGCAGCGTTGCAGCAGGGACAAATCAGCCCCAGCATTTT
CDR3aa: CSVAAGTNQPQHF

v_gene: TRBV3-1
len: 16
j_gene: TRBJ2-7
d_gene: -
abundance: -
CDR3nt: TGTGCCAGCAGCCCCGCAGGGGGGGAGGGCCTCTACGAGCAGTACTTC
CDR3aa: CASSPAGGEGLYEQYF

v_gene: TRBV7-9
len: 16
j_gene: TRBJ2-4
d_gene: TRBD1
abundance: many
CDR3nt: TGTGCCAGCAGCCCATGGACAGGGGAGTCCAAAAACATTCAGTACTTC
CDR3aa: CASSPWTGESKNIQYF

v_gene: TRBV27
len: 17
j_gene: TRBJ2-2
d_gene: TRBD2
abundance: -
CDR3nt: TGTGCCAGCGGTTCTTCCCAGCTAGCGGGAGCGTTCGGGGAGCTGTTTTTT
CDR3aa: CASGSSQLAGAFGELFF

v_gene: TRBV28
len: 14
j_gene: TRBJ1-1
d_gene: -
abundance: many
CDR3nt: TGTGCCAGCAGTTTTTGGACAGTGAACACTGAAGCTTTCTTT
CDR3aa: CASSFWTVNTEAFF

v_gene: TRBV29-1
len: 13
j_gene: TRBJ2-1
d_gene: TRBD2
abundance: few
CDR3nt: TGCAGCGTTCCCGGACTAGCGGGCAATGAGCAGTTCTTC
CDR3aa: CSVPGLAGNEQFF

v_gene: TRBV7-9
len: 15
j_gene: TRBJ2-7
d_gene: -
abundance: -
CDR3nt: TGTGCCAGCAGCTTCGCGGGACGAAGCTCCTACGAGCAGTACTTC
CDR3aa: CASSFAGRSSYEQYF

v_gene: TRBV7-3
len: 16
j_gene: TRBJ2-3
d_gene: -
abundance: few
CDR3nt: TGTGCCAGCAGCTTAGATTCTACAACCAGCACAGATACGCAGTATTTT
CDR3aa: CASSLDSTTSTDTQYF

v_gene: TRBV2
len: 15
j_gene: TRBJ2-3
d_gene: TRBD2
abundance: -
CDR3nt: TGTGCCAGCAGTAGAACTAGCGGGAGCACAGATACGCAGTATTTT
CDR3aa: CASSRTSGSTDTQYF

v_gene: TRBV10-3
len: 13
j_gene: TRBJ2-7
d_gene: -
abundance: few
CDR3nt: TGTGCCATCAGTGAGGCCTCTCCCTACGTGCAGTACTTC
CDR3aa: CAISEASPYVQYF

v_gene: TRBV11-2
len: 14
j_gene: TRBJ2-7
d_gene: -
abundance: few
CDR3nt: TGTGCCAGCAGCTTAGTCTCCGGGACCTACGAGCAGTACTTC
CDR3aa: CASSLVSGTYEQYF

v_gene: TRBV7-9
len: 16
j_gene: TRBJ1-4
d_gene: TRBD1
abundance: -
CDR3nt: TGTGCCAGCAGCTTAGGGGACACAGGGGCCCACGAAAAACTGTTTTTT
CDR3aa: CASSLGDTGAHEKLFF

v_gene: TRBV2
len: 15
j_gene: TRBJ2-6
d_gene: -
abundance: -
CDR3nt: TGTGCCAGCAGCGGGACTGCGTTCGGGGCCAACTTCCTGACTTTC
CDR3aa: CASSGTAFGANFLTF

v_gene: TRBV12-3/TRBV12-4
len: 18
j_gene: TRBJ2-6
d_gene: TRBD2
abundance: -
CDR3nt: TGTGCCAGCAGTCAACCGGGACTAGCGGGTAACGGGGCCAACGTCCTGACTTTC
CDR3aa: CASSQPGLAGNGANVLTF

v_gene: TRBV28
len: 11
j_gene: TRBJ2-5
d_gene: -
abundance: few
CDR3nt: TGTGCCAGTCAGCTTGGAGAGACCCAGTACTTC
CDR3aa: CASQLGETQYF

v_gene: TRBV20-1
len: 17
j_gene: TRBJ1-5
d_gene: -
abundance: -
CDR3nt: TGCAGTGCTAGTACCGGGGGACCTATTTATAGCAATCAGCCCCAGCATTTT
CDR3aa: CSASTGGPIYSNQPQHF

v_gene: TRBV12-3/TRBV12-4
len: 17
j_gene: TRBJ2-3
d_gene: TRBD2
abundance: -
CDR3nt: TGTGCCAGCAGTTTAGACCTAGCGGGGCCTAGCGCAGATACGCAGTATTTT
CDR3aa: CASSLDLAGPSADTQYF

v_gene: TRBV9
len: 15
j_gene: TRBJ2-1
d_gene: TRBD2
abundance: -
CDR3nt: TGTGCCAGCAGCCCTCGACTAGCGGCTAACAATGAGCAGTTCTTC
CDR3aa: CASSPRLAANNEQFF

v_gene: TRBV18
len: 14
j_gene: TRBJ2-7
d_gene: TRBD2
abundance: -
CDR3nt: TGTGCCAGCTCACCCGGCGGGGGGACCTACGAGCAGTACTTC
CDR3aa: CASSPGGGTYEQYF

v_gene: TRBV9
len: 19
j_gene: TRBJ2-2
d_gene: -
abundance: many
CDR3nt: TGTGCCAGCAGCGGCCCGTTAGATTCGGCCCCTAAAGACACCGGGGAGCTGTTTTTT
CDR3aa: CASSGPLDSAPKDTGELFF

v_gene: TRBV10-3
len: 15
j_gene: TRBJ2-3
d_gene: -
abundance: few
CDR3nt: TGTGCCACCGTGGACTATATCAGCGGCACAGATACGCAGTATTTT
CDR3aa: CATVDYISGTDTQYF

v_gene: TRBV7-2
len: 16
j_gene: TRBJ2-3
d_gene: -
abundance: few
CDR3nt: TGTGCCAGCAGCTTACAAGGGGCCCGGCATTCAGATACGCAGTATTTT
CDR3aa: CASSLQGARHSDTQYF

v_gene: TRBV4-3
len: 16
j_gene: TRBJ2-1
d_gene: TRBD2
abundance: -
CDR3nt: TGCGCCAGCAGCCTCGGACTAGCGGGATTTAGCAATGAGCAGTTCTTC
CDR3aa: CASSLGLAGFSNEQFF

v_gene: TRBV4-1
len: 13
j_gene: TRBJ2-3
d_gene: -
abundance: many
CDR3nt: TGCGCCAGCAGCCGGATTGGGTCAATCCAGCAGTATTTT
CDR3aa: CASSRIGSIQQYF

v_gene: TRBV6-5
len: 12
j_gene: TRBJ2-7
d_gene: -
abundance: -
CDR3nt: TGTGCCAGCAGGGACATCTCCTACGAGCAGTACTTC
CDR3aa: CASRDISYEQYF

v_gene: TRBV20-1
len: 14
j_gene: TRBJ1-1
d_gene: -
abundance: -
CDR3nt: TGCAGTGCTAGAGGTTCGGGACCGTCAGATGAAGCTTTCTTT
CDR3aa: CSARGSGPSDEAFF

v_gene: TRBV4-3
len: 15
j_gene: TRBJ2-7
d_gene: -
abundance: many
CDR3nt: TGCGCCAGCAGCCAAGACTGGAATACGGGCTTCGAGCAGTACTTC
CDR3aa: CASSQDWNTGFEQYF

v_gene: TRBV28
len: 15
j_gene: TRBJ1-4
d_gene: TRBD1
abundance: few
CDR3nt: TGTGCCAGCAGTCCGGGACAGGTGAATAATGAAAAACTGTTTTTT
CDR3aa: CASSPGQVNNEKLFF

v_gene: TRBV28
len: 16
j_gene: TRBJ2-7
d_gene: TRBD1
abundance: -
CDR3nt: TGTGCCAGCAGTCCCCCCAGACAGGGGGTTACCTACGAGCAGTACTTC
CDR3aa: CASSPPRQGVTYEQYF

v_gene: TRBV4-1
len: 12
j_gene: TRBJ2-1
d_gene: -
abundance: few
CDR3nt: TGCGCCAGCAGCCAAACGTTAACTAAGCAGTTCTTC
CDR3aa: CASSQTLTKQFF

v_gene: TRBV19
len: 16
j_gene: TRBJ1-2
d_gene: TRBD1
abundance: few
CDR3nt: TGTGCCAGTAGTATAGATAGGACCGGACAGGGAGTCGGCTACACCTTC
CDR3aa: CASSIDRTGQGVGYTF

v_gene: TRBV28
len: 14
j_gene: TRBJ2-2
d_gene: -
abundance: -
CDR3nt: TGTGCCAGCGGGGCGGGATTGGAAACCGGGGAGCTGTTTTTT
CDR3aa: CASGAGLETGELFF

v_gene: TRBV12-3/TRBV12-4
len: 14
j_gene: TRBJ2-1
d_gene: TRBD2
abundance: few
CDR3nt: TGTGCCAGCCAACTAGCGGGAGTTGGAAATGAGCAGTTCTTC
CDR3aa: CASQLAGVGNEQFF

v_gene: TRBV20-1
len: 13
j_gene: TRBJ2-7
d_gene: TRBD2
abundance: -
CDR3nt: TGCAGTGCTAATAGCGGGAGAAGTTTCGAGCAGTGCTTC
CDR3aa: CSANSGRSFEQCF

v_gene: TRBV6-1
len: 15
j_gene: TRBJ2-7
d_gene: -
abundance: few
CDR3nt: TGTGCCAGCAGTACACACAGGGAAATGATTTACGAGCAGTACTTC
CDR3aa: CASSTHREMIYEQYF

v_gene: TRBV9
len: 16
j_gene: TRBJ2-3
d_gene: -
abundance: -
CDR3nt: TGTGCCAGCAGCGTAGCTCCAGGGACGGTGACAGATACGCAGTATTTT
CDR3aa: CASSVAPGTVTDTQYF

v_gene: TRBV10-2
len: 16
j_gene: TRBJ2-1
d_gene: TRBD2
abundance: -
CDR3nt: TGCGCCAGCAGTGGTTGGACTAGCGGGAGCTACAATGAGCAGTTCTTC
CDR3aa: CASSGWTSGSYNEQFF

v_gene: TRBV6-5
len: 13
j_gene: TRBJ2-7
d_gene: -
abundance: -
CDR3nt: TGTGCCAGCAGTTACGGGGGTTCCTATGTGCAGTACTTC
CDR3aa: CASSYGGSYVQYF

v_gene: TRBV24-1
len: 11
j_gene: TRBJ2-3
d_gene: -
abundance: few
CDR3nt: TGTGCCACCAGGGACGGGAGAGCGCAGTATTTT
CDR3aa: CATRDGRAQYF

v_gene: TRBV20-1
len: 15
j_gene: TRBJ1-1
d_gene: -
abundance: -
CDR3nt: TGCAGTGCTAGACTGCCGACAGAAAGGAACACTGAAGCTTTCTTT
CDR3aa: CSARLPTERNTEAFF

v_gene: TRBV27
len: 11
j_gene: TRBJ2-1
d_gene: TRBD1
abundance: -
CDR3nt: TGTGCCACACAGGGGTATTATGAGCAGTTCTTC
CDR3aa: CATQGYYEQFF

v_gene: TRBV9
len: 14
j_gene: TRBJ1-5
d_gene: -
abundance: -
CDR3nt: TGTGCCAGCAGCGTAGCTGGCCAAGATCAGCCCCAGCATTTT
CDR3aa: CASSVAGQDQPQHF

v_gene: TRBV7-9
len: 17
j_gene: TRBJ2-3
d_gene: TRBD2
abundance: few
CDR3nt: TGTGCCAGCAGCCCTAGCGGCAGCGGGTTAGTGGGAGATACGCAGTATTTT
CDR3aa: CASSPSGSGLVGDTQYF

v_gene: TRBV24-1
len: 15
j_gene: TRBJ2-7
d_gene: -
abundance: -
CDR3nt: TGTGCCACCAGTGTCCCCCGGGACGCAGAGTACGAGCAGTACTTC
CDR3aa: CATSVPRDAEYEQYF